This T cell receptor beta chain was retrieved from a study of CD8+CD57+ T cells in acquired aplastic anemia. Study outcomes and limitations: Shared by patients and controls, approximately 28 CD8+ CDR3s were abundant in patients. CD8+ Simpson's diversity did not differ significantly between patients and controls.

Points on this clonotype: No antigen is known for it.

TCR beta VDJ combinations and CDR3 sequences were profiled from genomic DNA. TCRdb recomputed calls from the reads with MiXCR, one row per CDR3 protein. The sample carries some 120,000 distinct CDR3 sequences, 48% recorded once. Germline V gene sequence: CDR1 LNHDA, CDR2 SQIVND (reference sequence). Germline trimming cut 5 bases from V and 5 bases from J; bases unmatched to any gene: 8. The CDR3 covers 15 residues. V usage is TRBV19 and J usage is TRBJ1-5; 8 nucleotides align to TRBD1. The sequencing sample was made of sorted CD4+, CD8+, or CD8+CD57+ T cells (not recorded which) from PBMCs. This TCR was recovered from a human donor in good health, serving as a control. The CDR3 DNA follows: TGTGCCAGTAGTGGAATTGAACAGGGGGATCAGCCCCAGCATTTT. Protein: CASSGIEQGDQPQHF.